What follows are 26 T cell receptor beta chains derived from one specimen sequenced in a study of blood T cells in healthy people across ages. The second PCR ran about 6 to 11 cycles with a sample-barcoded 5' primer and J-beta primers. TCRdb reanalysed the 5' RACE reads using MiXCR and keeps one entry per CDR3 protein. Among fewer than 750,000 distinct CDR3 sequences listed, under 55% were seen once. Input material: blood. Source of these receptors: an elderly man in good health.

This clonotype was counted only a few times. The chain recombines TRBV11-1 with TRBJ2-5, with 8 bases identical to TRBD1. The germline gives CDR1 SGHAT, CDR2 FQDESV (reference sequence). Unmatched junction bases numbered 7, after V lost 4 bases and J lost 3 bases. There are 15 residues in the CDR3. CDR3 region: CASSYTTGVKETQYF. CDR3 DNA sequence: TGTGCCAGCAGCTACACGACAGGGGTAAAAGAGACCCAGTACTTC.

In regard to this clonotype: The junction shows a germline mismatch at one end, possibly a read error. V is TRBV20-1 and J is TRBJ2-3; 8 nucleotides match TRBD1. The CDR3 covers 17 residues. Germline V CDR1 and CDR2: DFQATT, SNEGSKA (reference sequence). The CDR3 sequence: CSARGRPGTGRTGTQYF. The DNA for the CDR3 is TGCAGTGCTAGGGGCCGGCCCGGGACAGGCCGCACAGGTACGCAGTATTTT.

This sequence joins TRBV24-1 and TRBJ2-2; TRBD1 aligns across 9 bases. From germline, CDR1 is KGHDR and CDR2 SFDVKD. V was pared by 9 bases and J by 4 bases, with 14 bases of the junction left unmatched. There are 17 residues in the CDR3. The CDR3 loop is CATGTTAGQGFTGELFF. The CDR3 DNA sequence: TGTGCCACCGGGACAACAGCGGGACAGGGCTTCACCGGGGAGCTGTTTTTT.

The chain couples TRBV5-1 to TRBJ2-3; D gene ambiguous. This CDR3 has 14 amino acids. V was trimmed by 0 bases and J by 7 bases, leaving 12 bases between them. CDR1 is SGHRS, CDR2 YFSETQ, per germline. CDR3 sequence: CASSLGEVWNTQYF. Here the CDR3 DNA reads TGCGCCAGCAGCTTGGGAGAAGTGTGGAATACGCAGTATTTT.

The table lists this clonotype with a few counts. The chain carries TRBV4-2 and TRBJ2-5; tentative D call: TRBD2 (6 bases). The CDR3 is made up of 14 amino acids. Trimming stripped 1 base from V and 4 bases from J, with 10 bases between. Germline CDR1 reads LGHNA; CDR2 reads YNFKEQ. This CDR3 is CASSQVLGGETQYF. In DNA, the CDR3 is TGTGCCAGCAGCCAAGTTCTGGGAGGAGAGACCCAGTACTTC.

The CDR3 nucleotides read TGTGCCAGCAGCTTACCGGGACCAACAATGGTCAATGAGCAGTACTTC. This codes for CASSLPGPTMVNEQYF. The rearrangement uses TRBV7-2 and TRBJ2-5; D is possibly TRBD1 or TRBD2 (5 bases each). Germline V lookup: CDR1 SGHTA, CDR2 FQGNSA. This CDR3 comprises 16 residues. Trimming cost V 2 bases and J 11 bases, with 24 bases left between them.

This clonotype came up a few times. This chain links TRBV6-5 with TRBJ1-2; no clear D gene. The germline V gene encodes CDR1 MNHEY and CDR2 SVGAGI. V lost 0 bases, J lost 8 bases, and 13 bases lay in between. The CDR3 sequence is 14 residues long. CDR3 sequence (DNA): TGTGCCAGCAGTTACTCGATGGGTCCGCACGGCTACACCTTC. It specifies CASSYSMGPHGYTF.

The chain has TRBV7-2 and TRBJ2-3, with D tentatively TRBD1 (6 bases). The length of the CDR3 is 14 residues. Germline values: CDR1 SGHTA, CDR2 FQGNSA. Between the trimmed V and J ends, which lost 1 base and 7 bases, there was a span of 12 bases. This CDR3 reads CASSLGVGANTQYF. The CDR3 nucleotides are TGTGCCAGCAGCTTAGGGGTGGGGGCTAATACGCAGTATTTT.

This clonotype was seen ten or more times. This CDR3 reads CAISSDRGIQETQYF. In nucleotides, the CDR3 is TGTGCCATCAGTTCGGACAGGGGAATCCAAGAGACCCAGTACTTC. This chain uses TRBV10-3 with TRBJ2-5, with 9 positions matching TRBD1. Per the germline V gene, CDR1 is ENHRY and CDR2 is SYGVKD. After removal of 5 bases from V and 1 base from J, the junction contained 5 bases not matched to a gene. This CDR3 spans 15 amino acids.

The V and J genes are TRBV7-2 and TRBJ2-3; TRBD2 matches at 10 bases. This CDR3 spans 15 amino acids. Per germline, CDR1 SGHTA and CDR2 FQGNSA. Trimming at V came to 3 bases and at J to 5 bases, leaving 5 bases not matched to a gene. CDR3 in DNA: TGTGCCAGCAGCTTTAGCGGGAGGAGGATAGATACGCAGTATTTT. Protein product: CASSFSGRRIDTQYF.

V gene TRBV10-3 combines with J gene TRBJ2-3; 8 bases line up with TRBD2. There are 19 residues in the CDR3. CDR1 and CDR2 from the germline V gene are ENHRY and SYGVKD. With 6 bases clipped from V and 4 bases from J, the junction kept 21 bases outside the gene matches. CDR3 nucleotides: TGTGCCATCAGAGGGTTTGGGATAGCGGGGAACGCGGCCCCAGATACGCAGTATTTT. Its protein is CAIRGFGIAGNAAPDTQYF.

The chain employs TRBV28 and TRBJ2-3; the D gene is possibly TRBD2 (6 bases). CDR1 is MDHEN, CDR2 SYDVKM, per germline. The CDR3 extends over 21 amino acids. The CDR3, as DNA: TGTGTCACCGGTGGGGCGGAGGGACCCCCAAGGGGCACGACAACAACAGATACGCAGTATTTT. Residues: CVTGGAEGPPRGTTTTDTQYF.

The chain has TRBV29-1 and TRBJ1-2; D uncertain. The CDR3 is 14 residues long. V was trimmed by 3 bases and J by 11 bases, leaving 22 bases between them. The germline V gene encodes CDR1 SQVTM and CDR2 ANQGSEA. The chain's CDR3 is CSVDSGSLTGGYTF. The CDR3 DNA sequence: TGCAGCGTTGATTCAGGCAGCTTGACGGGTGGTTACACCTTC.

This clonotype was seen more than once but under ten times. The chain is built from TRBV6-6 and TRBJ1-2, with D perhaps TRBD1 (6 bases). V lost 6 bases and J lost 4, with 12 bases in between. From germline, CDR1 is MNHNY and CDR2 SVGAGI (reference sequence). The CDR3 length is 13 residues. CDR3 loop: CASRQGGSYGYTF. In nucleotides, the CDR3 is TGTGCCAGCAGACAGGGAGGGAGCTATGGCTACACCTTC.

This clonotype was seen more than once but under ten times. CDR3 loop: CSAGSGGPQETQYF. CDR3 sequence (DNA): TGCAGTGCGGGTAGCGGGGGGCCCCAAGAGACCCAGTACTTC. The chain has TRBV20-1 and TRBJ2-5; 10 positions agree with TRBD2. V lost 6 bases and J lost 1; bases outside the gene matches: 5. The CDR3 consists of 14 residues. Per the germline V gene, CDR1 is DFQATT and CDR2 is SNEGSKA (reference sequence).

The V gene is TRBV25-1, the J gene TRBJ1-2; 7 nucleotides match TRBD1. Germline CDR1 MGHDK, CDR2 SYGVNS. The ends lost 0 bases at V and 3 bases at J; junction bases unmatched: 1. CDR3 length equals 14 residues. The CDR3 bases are TGTGCCAGCAGTGAATACGACAGGGACTATGGCTACACCTTC. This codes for CASSEYDRDYGYTF.

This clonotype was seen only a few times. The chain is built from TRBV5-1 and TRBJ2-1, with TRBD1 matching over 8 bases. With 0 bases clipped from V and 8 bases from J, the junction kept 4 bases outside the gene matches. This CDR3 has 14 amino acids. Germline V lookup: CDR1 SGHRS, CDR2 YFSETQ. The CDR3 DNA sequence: TGCGCCAGCAGCTTGGGCGGGACAGGAGATGAGCAGTTCTTC. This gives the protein CASSLGGTGDEQFF.

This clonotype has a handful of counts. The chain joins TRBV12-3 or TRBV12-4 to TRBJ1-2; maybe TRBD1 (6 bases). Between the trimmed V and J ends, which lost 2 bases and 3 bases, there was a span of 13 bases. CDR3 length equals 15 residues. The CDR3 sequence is CASSLSGRGYYGYTF. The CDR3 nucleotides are TGTGCCAGCAGTTTAAGCGGCAGGGGTTACTATGGCTACACCTTC.

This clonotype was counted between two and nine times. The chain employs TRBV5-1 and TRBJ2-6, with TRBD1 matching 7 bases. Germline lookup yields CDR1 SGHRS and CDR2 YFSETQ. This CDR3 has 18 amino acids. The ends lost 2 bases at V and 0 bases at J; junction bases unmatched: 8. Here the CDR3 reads CASSLTGDRSSGANVLTF. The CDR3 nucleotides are TGCGCCAGCAGCTTAACAGGGGACAGAAGCTCTGGGGCCAACGTCCTGACTTTC.

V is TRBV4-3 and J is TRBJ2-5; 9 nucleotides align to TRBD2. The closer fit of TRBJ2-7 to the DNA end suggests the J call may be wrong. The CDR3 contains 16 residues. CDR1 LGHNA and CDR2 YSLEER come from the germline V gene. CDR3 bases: TGCGCCAGCAGCCAAGATCTCGGCGGGGGGGACTACGAGCAGTACTTC. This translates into CASSQDLGGGDYEQYF.

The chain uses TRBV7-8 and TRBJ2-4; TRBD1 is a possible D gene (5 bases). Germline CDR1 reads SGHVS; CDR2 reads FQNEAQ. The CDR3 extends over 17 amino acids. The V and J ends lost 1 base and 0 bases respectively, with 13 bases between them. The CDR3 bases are TGTGCCAGCAGCTTAGGGCCAGGGCAACTAGCCAAAAACATTCAGTACTTC. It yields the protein CASSLGPGQLAKNIQYF.

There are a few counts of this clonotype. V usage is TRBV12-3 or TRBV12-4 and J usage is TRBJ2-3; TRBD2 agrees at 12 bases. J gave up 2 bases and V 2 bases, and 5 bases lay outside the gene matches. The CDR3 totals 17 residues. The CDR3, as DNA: TGTGCCAGCAGTTTATCGACTAGCGGGAGATACACAGATACGCAGTATTTT. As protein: CASSLSTSGRYTDTQYF.

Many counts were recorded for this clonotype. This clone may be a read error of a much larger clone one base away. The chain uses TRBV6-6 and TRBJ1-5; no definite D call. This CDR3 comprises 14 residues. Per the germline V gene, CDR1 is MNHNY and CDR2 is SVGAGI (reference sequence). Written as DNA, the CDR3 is TGTGCCAGCAGTGACTCGCCCGTGGGGCAGCCCCAGCATTTT. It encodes CASSDSPVGQPQHF.

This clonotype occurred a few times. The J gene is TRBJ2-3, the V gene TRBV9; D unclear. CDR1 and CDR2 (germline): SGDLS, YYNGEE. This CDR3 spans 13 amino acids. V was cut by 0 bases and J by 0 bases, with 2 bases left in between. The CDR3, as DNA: TGTGCCAGCAGCGTAGAAAGCACAGATACGCAGTATTTT. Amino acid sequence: CASSVESTDTQYF.

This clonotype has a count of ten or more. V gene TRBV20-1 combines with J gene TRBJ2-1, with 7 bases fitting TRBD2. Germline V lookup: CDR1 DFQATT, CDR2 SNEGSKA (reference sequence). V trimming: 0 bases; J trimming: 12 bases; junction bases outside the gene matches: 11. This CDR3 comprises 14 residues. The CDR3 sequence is CSAREVTSRCSQFF. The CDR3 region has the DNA TGCAGTGCTAGAGAGGTGACTAGCAGGTGTTCGCAGTTCTTC.

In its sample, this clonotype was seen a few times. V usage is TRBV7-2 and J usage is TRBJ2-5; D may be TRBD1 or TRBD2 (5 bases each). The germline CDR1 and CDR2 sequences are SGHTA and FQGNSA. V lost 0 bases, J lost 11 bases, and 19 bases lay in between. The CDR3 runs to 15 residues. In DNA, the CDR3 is TGTGCCAGCAGCTTAGCGGGGGTAGCTCTCCATGAGCAGTACTTC. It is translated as CASSLAGVALHEQYF. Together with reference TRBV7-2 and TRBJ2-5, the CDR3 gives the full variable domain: GAGVSQSPSNKVTEKGKDVELRCDPISGHTALYWYRQSLGQGLEFLIYFQGNSAPDKSGLPSDRFSAERTGGSVSTLTIQRTQQEDSAVYLCASSLAGVALHEQYFGPGTRLLVL.